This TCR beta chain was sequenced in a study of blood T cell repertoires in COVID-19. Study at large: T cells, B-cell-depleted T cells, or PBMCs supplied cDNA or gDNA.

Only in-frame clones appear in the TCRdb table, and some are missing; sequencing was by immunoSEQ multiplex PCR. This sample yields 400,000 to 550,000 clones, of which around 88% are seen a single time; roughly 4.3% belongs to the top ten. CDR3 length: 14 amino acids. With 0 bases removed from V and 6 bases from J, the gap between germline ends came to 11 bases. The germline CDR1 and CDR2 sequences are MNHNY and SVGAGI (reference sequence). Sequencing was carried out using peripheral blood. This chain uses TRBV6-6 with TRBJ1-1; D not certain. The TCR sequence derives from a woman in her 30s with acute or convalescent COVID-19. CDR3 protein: CASSYSAGRPEAFF. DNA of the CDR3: TGTGCCAGCAGTTACTCTGCAGGCCGCCCTGAAGCTTTCTTT.